This TCR beta chain was found in a study of CD8+ T cells in alopecia areata. Extracted RNA was reverse transcribed into cDNA, the sequencing template. Method: immunoSEQ multiplex PCR; TCRdb's copy keeps in-frame clones and lacks some. The top ten hold around 1.4% of the sample, which has about 210,000 clones, under 75% seen once. This clone came up a few times. V shed 7 bases, J shed 5 bases, and the junction held 10 bases outside the gene matches. Looked up from germline, CDR1 is SQVTM and CDR2 is ANQGSEA. This CDR3 comprises 13 residues. Stated treatment: oral pan-JAK inhibitor, 5-10 mg twice daily. The input for sequencing was CD4+ T cells sorted from blood, taken at week 4, from a patient treated with tofacitinib. The chain couples TRBV29-1 to TRBJ2-5; 7 bases map to TRBD1. The TCR comes from a human donor with alopecia areata. Written as DNA, the CDR3 is TGCAGCGCCCGGGACAGCCCTTCGGAGACCCAGTACTTC. It yields the protein CSARDSPSETQYF.